The 4 T cell receptor beta chains presented below share a single source sample, sequenced in a study of blood T cell repertoires in COVID-19. Clones were read by immunoSEQ multiplex PCR, and TCRdb kept only the in-frame ones, dropping some. The table has about 330,000 clones, more than 75% seen once. What was sequenced was PBMCs or T cells enriched from blood (not recorded which). Receptors originate from a woman in her twenties or thirties who had recovered from COVID-19.

The chain joins TRBV5-8 to TRBJ1-5; 9 bases match TRBD1. Germline V gene lookup returns CDR1 SGHTS and CDR2 YDEGEE. J was trimmed by 5 bases and V by 4 bases; bases with no gene match: 7. The CDR3 runs 15 residues. The CDR3 nucleotides are TGTGCCAGCAGCGGGGGGACAGGGACGGATCAGCCCCAGCATTTT. The encoded protein is CASSGGTGTDQPQHF. The full variable domain, its missing parts supplied by reference TRBV5-8 and TRBJ1-5, is EAGVTQSPTHLIKTRGQQATLRCSPISGHTSVYWYQQALGLGLQFLLWYDEGEERNRGNFPPRFSGRQFPNYSSELNVNALELEDSALYLCASSGGTGTDQPQHFGDGTRLSIL.

This chain links TRBV24-1 with TRBJ1-5; D may be TRBD1 (5 bases). Per the germline V gene, CDR1 is KGHDR and CDR2 is SFDVKD. V was pared by 10 bases and J by 2 bases, with 14 bases between. The CDR3 has 14 amino acids. The CDR3 DNA sequence: TGTGCCACTGCGGGGGGGGAAGGCAATCAGCCCCAGCATTTT. Its protein is CATAGGEGNQPQHF.

A few counts support this clone. The chain links TRBV6-1 to TRBJ2-7; possibly TRBD2 for D (7 bases). Germline CDR1 MNHNS, CDR2 SASEGT. This CDR3 is 14 amino acids long. The ends were cut back, 3 bases at V and 6 bases at J, with 15 bases in the middle. CDR3 loop: CASSDIGGAREQYF. In DNA form, the CDR3 reads TGTGCCAGCAGTGATATTGGGGGGGCCCGCGAGCAGTACTTC.

The V and J genes are TRBV5-6 and TRBJ1-4; D may be TRBD1 (5 bases). The CDR3 is made up of 15 amino acids. Trimming took 4 bases from V and 4 from J, leaving 14 bases between them. CDR1 and CDR2 (germline): SGHDT, YYEEEE. The DNA of the CDR3 is TGTGCCAGCAGCGGGGGGACGGTCCTTAATGAAAAACTGTTTTTT. Protein product: CASSGGTVLNEKLFF.